Below, 9 T cell receptor beta chains from the same sample are listed, as sequenced in a study of response to subunit inactivated influenza vaccine. TCRdb re-analysed the RT-PCR reads in MiXCR, keeping a single row per CDR3 protein. Of around 850,000 distinct CDR3 sequences listed, approximately 17% are singletons. This material consisted of PBMCs from blood, taken around 5 days after vaccination. These receptors originate from a man aged 50-59 years who received an inactivated influenza vaccine.

This chain joins TRBV25-1 and TRBJ2-5, with a tentative D call TRBD1 (5 bases). CDR3 length: 14 residues. Trimming removed 0 bases from V and 5 bases from J, with 10 bases in between. Germline V gene lookup returns CDR1 MGHDK and CDR2 SYGVNS. CDR3 region: CASSEYAGLETQYF. CDR3 DNA sequence: TGTGCCAGCAGTGAATATGCAGGGTTGGAGACCCAGTACTTC.

This clonotype has at least ten counts. J is TRBJ2-1 and V is TRBV28, with a possible D match to TRBD2 (5 bases). From germline, CDR1 is MDHEN and CDR2 SYDVKM. The CDR3 extends over 15 amino acids. Between the trimmed V and J ends, which lost 6 bases and 0 bases, there was a span of 12 bases. The CDR3 spells CASRAGGPSYNEQFF. The CDR3 DNA follows: TGTGCCAGCAGGGCGGGCGGGCCCTCCTACAATGAGCAGTTCTTC.

This clonotype was observed a handful of times. The chain combines TRBV14 with TRBJ2-7, with 7 bases lining up with TRBD2. The CDR3 length is 15 residues. Germline values: CDR1 SGHDN, CDR2 FVKESK. V shed 4 bases and J 3 bases; nucleotides not matched to a gene: 9. The CDR3 is CASSPLRGINYEQYF. CDR3 nucleotides: TGTGCCAGCAGCCCTTTGCGGGGGATTAACTACGAGCAGTACTTC.

V is TRBV12-3 or TRBV12-4 and J is TRBJ2-3; tentatively, D is TRBD2 (5 bases). The CDR3 is 15 amino acids. V lost 6 bases to trimming and J lost 6 bases, with 19 bases between them. The CDR3 loop is CASSLRLAVYDTQYF. Written as DNA, the CDR3 is TGTGCCAGCAGCCTCCGGCTAGCTGTGTACGATACGCAGTATTTT.

The chain joins TRBV20-1 to TRBJ2-7, with D tentatively TRBD1 or TRBD2 (5 bases each). Germline lookup yields CDR1 DFQATT and CDR2 SNEGSKA (reference sequence). The CDR3 is 13 residues long. Trimming took off 6 bases at V and 3 bases at J, with 15 bases between the two ends. The CDR3 region has the DNA TGCAGTGCCCACGGGACGGGCCTCTACGAGCAGTACTTC. It is translated as CSAHGTGLYEQYF.

J is TRBJ1-1 and V is TRBV6-1, with D uncertain. Germline V CDR1 and CDR2: MNHNS, SASEGT. Trimming left V 6 bases short and J 6 bases short, with 14 bases between. This CDR3 region has 13 residues. The CDR3 spells CASSPDRTSEAFF. CDR3 DNA sequence: TGTGCCAGCAGCCCGGACCGTACGTCTGAAGCTTTCTTT.

This clonotype was seen more than once but under ten times. The V and J genes are TRBV19 and TRBJ2-1; 10 nucleotides align to TRBD2. The V gene's germline CDR1 is LNHDA and CDR2 SQIVND (reference sequence). The trim removed 5 bases at V and 1 base at J, leaving 5 bases unmatched. The CDR3 has 16 amino acids. The CDR3 loop is CASSDLAGVSYNEQFF. In DNA, the CDR3 is TGTGCCAGTAGTGACCTAGCGGGAGTATCCTACAATGAGCAGTTCTTC.

This clonotype was found many times. This chain links TRBV11-2 with TRBJ1-1, with D maybe TRBD1 (5 bases). CDR1 SGHAT and CDR2 FQNNGV come from the germline V gene. V shed 5 bases and J shed 3 bases, with 19 bases lying between them. This CDR3 spans 16 amino acids. DNA of the CDR3: TGTGCCAGCAGCCCACAGTGGGGCCTGGAGGACACTGAAGCTTTCTTT. Amino acid sequence: CASSPQWGLEDTEAFF.

The rearrangement links TRBV2 to TRBJ2-3; 11 nucleotides match TRBD2. J lost 6 bases, V lost 3 bases, and 5 bases had no gene match. This CDR3 has 15 amino acids. CDR1 SNHLY and CDR2 FYNNEI come from the germline V gene. The CDR3 protein is CASSEVLAGADTQYF. The CDR3 nucleotides are TGTGCCAGCAGTGAGGTACTAGCGGGAGCTGATACGCAGTATTTT.